This T cell receptor beta chain was sequenced for a study of cytomegalovirus exposure and HLA in healthy donors. Study conclusions and caveats: Analysis was carried out at a later point, and it linked a missense DCLRE1C variant to TCR beta V- and J-gene trimming. The classifier reportedly diagnosed cytomegalovirus status with high specificity and sensitivity.

Use of 60 Vbeta and 13 Jbeta primers characterized the PCR. The method was immunoSEQ multiplex PCR; TCRdb's version includes in-frame clones alone and lacks a portion of them. The sample includes about 210,000 clones, roughly 82% of them seen just once. On this clone itself: Its target is not known.

It was healthy bone marrow donors who served as donors. The origin of this receptor is a man aged 35-49 years in good health and CMV-seropositive. The sequenced sample consisted of PBMCs.

CDR3 residues: CASSFHGQVRLLNYGYTF. The CDR3 DNA reads as TGTGCCAGTAGTTTCCACGGACAGGTCCGCCTCCTAAACTATGGCTACACCTTC. This sequence joins TRBV19 and TRBJ1-2; 7 bases agree with TRBD1. V was pared by 5 bases and J by 2 bases, with 17 bases of the junction left unmatched. This CDR3 comprises 18 residues. In germline, CDR1 is LNHDA, CDR2 SQIVND (reference sequence).